There are a few counts of the clone carrying this TCR beta chain. The antigen is undetermined. It was with a sample-barcoded 5' primer and a J-beta primer mix that a second PCR of roughly 7 to 12 cycles was run. Via MiXCR, TCRdb re-called the 5' RACE reads, giving one row per CDR3 protein. The sample consists of over 1,200,000 distinct CDR3 sequences, approximately 59% of them appearing once. Each sample had at least 7 million PBMCs isolated. This sample was taken from a study of blood T cells in healthy people across ages. Study results and caveats: Compared with aged donors, long-lived donors showed fewer expanded clones, suggesting selection.

With V trimmed by 4 bases and J by 6 bases, 2 bases remained unmatched. From germline, CDR1 is MNHEY and CDR2 SMNVEV (reference sequence). CDR3 length equals 13 residues. V is TRBV27 and J is TRBJ2-2; 7 nucleotides match TRBD1. The sequence was collected from a man aged 18 to 35 in good health. The specimen sequenced was blood. CDR3 sequence reads: CASSSTGAGELFF. Here the CDR3 DNA reads TGTGCCAGCAGTTCTACAGGGGCCGGGGAGCTGTTTTTT.